The 7 T cell receptor beta chains below all came from one sample that was sequenced in a study of technical replicates of blood from a handful of donors (dated by TCRdb to 2017 to 2019). Library preparation employed the immunoSEQ multiplex PCR assay. TCRdb re-hosts the immuneACCESS table, in-frame sequences only. Its copies lack some clones; in the studies checked, an unresolved V gene accounts for under half of them, and the cause for the rest is not known. The sample table lists about 62,000 clones, around 87% of them with a count of one. Roughly 4.8% of the sample rests with the top ten. Sequenced material: PBMCs. All receptors come from a human donor in good health. Some clones in this sample may be carry-over from other donors' samples.

The chain is built from TRBV10-3 and TRBJ2-5; weak D call: TRBD2 (6 bases). CDR3 length equals 15 residues. Trimming took 2 bases from V and 1 from J, leaving 11 bases between them. Looked up from germline, CDR1 is ENHRY and CDR2 is SYGVKD. The CDR3 DNA follows: TGTGCCATCAGTGAGGTTAGCGGAGGCCAAGAGACCCAGTACTTC. Translation gives CAISEVSGGQETQYF.

The chain couples TRBV5-1 to TRBJ1-5, with D possibly matching TRBD1 (5 bases). V was shortened by 4 bases and J by 1 base, with 12 bases between the two germline ends. Germline-derived CDR1 and CDR2 are SGHRS and YFSETQ. The CDR3 is 15 amino acids. The CDR3 here is CASSAQGGSNQPQHF. CDR3 coding DNA: TGCGCCAGCAGCGCCCAGGGTGGGAGCAATCAGCCCCAGCATTTT.

The V and J genes are TRBV30 and TRBJ1-2; the D is unclear. The V end was cut by 1 base, the J end by 11 bases, with 14 bases between. The CDR3 extends over 12 amino acids. Looked up from germline, CDR1 is GTSNPN and CDR2 is SVGIG (reference sequence). The CDR3 here is CAWSAWTGRYTF. CDR3 in DNA: TGTGCCTGGAGTGCTTGGACGGGGAGATACACCTTC.

This chain connects TRBV7-2 to TRBJ2-7; D gene unclear. The CDR3 extends over 16 amino acids. Germline loops: CDR1 SGHTA, CDR2 FQGNSA. V shed 5 bases and J shed 2 bases, with 19 bases lying between them. CDR3 coding DNA: TGTGCCAGCAGCCAGACATTTGGCCCACCCGCCTACGAGCAGTACTTC. Encoded protein: CASSQTFGPPAYEQYF.

The genes are TRBV5-4 and TRBJ2-7; no definite D call. Germline CDR1 is SGHNT and CDR2 is YYREEE (reference sequence). The CDR3 has 12 amino acids. Trimming stripped 4 bases from V and 4 bases from J, with 9 bases between. The CDR3 coding sequence is TGTGCCAGCAGCAACAATCAATACGAGCAGTACTTC. This sequence encodes CASSNNQYEQYF.

The genes are TRBV19 and TRBJ1-6, with no clear D. Germline V CDR1 and CDR2: LNHDA, SQIVND (reference sequence). Trimming removed 1 base from V and 7 bases from J, with 11 bases in between. This CDR3 contains 15 residues. The CDR3 loop is CASSIGGGLNSPLHF. The CDR3 bases are TGTGCCAGTAGTATAGGTGGAGGACTCAATTCACCCCTCCACTTT.

The rearrangement links TRBV18 to TRBJ1-2, with D perhaps matching TRBD1 (6 bases). Germline CDR1 is KGHSH and CDR2 is LQKENI. V was pared by 7 bases and J by 5 bases, with 20 bases between. This CDR3 comprises 15 residues. The CDR3, as DNA: TGTGCCAGCTACAAAACACCCATCAGGGGTTATGGCTACACCTTC. Its protein product is CASYKTPIRGYGYTF.